This TCR beta chain derives from a study of T cell changes during pregnancy in multiple sclerosis. The V gene end was trimmed by 8 bases and the J gene end by 4 bases; junction bases not matched to a gene: 8. Germline CDR1 MNHNS, CDR2 SASEGT. This CDR3 region has 14 residues. The protocol was immunoSEQ multiplex PCR, while the TCRdb copy is restricted to in-frame clones and leaves out a portion. The repertoire holds about 54,000 clones, with 70% to 90% as singletons. V gene TRBV6-1 combines with J gene TRBJ1-2; 9 nucleotides match TRBD1. Source: CD4+ T cells from peripheral blood mononuclear cells, taken in the first trimester of pregnancy. The clonotype comes from a female donor with multiple sclerosis, enrolled in a pregnancy study. CDR3 in DNA: TGTGCCAGCGGCCGGACAGGGGAGAGCTATGGCTACACCTTC. Its translation: CASGRTGESYGYTF.